Shown below are 15 T cell receptor beta chains from a single sample sequenced in a study of T cell changes during pregnancy in multiple sclerosis. Sequencing used immunoSEQ multiplex PCR; TCRdb keeps in-frame clones, though not all of them. The sample has 40,000 to 60,000 clones, 80% to 95% seen once. This specimen consisted of CD4+ T cells from peripheral blood mononuclear cells, obtained in the third trimester of pregnancy. The receptors derive from a female donor with multiple sclerosis, enrolled in a pregnancy study.

This clone was observed once. The V and J genes are TRBV4-1 and TRBJ1-2, with TRBD1 as a possible D gene (6 bases). Per germline, CDR1 MGHRA and CDR2 YSYEKL. The CDR3 is 13 amino acids. Trimming took off 4 bases at V and 4 bases at J, with 10 bases between the two ends. In DNA, the CDR3 is TGCGCCAGCAGCCTAGGACAGACCTATGGCTACACCTTC. Translated, it gives CASSLGQTYGYTF.

This clone came up once. The chain couples TRBV5-1 to TRBJ2-5; 7 bases are a match to TRBD1. The CDR3 is 14 amino acids. Germline V lookup: CDR1 SGHRS, CDR2 YFSETQ. V was pared by 0 bases and J by 3 bases, with 2 bases of the junction left unmatched. The CDR3 nucleotides are TGCGCCAGCAGCTTGGCCGGGACAGAAGAGACCCAGTACTTC. This encodes CASSLAGTEETQYF. Together with reference TRBV5-1 and TRBJ2-5, the CDR3 gives the full variable domain: KAGVTQTPRYLIKTRGQQVTLSCSPISGHRSVSWYQQTPGQGLQFLFEYFSETQRNKGNFPGRFSGRQFSNSRSEMNVSTLELGDSALYLCASSLAGTEETQYFGPGTRLLVL.

The chain has TRBV7-8 and TRBJ2-2; D might be TRBD2 (5 bases). The CDR3 runs 17 residues. Trimming cost V 0 bases and J 0 bases, with 11 bases left between them. Germline loops: CDR1 SGHVS, CDR2 FQNEAQ. DNA of the CDR3: TGTGCCAGCAGCTTAGCCCCTTCCGGGACGAACACCGGGGAGCTGTTTTTT. Protein sequence: CASSLAPSGTNTGELFF.

This clone was observed a single time. The J gene is TRBJ2-3, the V gene TRBV19; 12 bases match TRBD1. This CDR3 region has 15 residues. Trimming removed 7 bases from V and 4 bases from J; junction bases left unmatched: 6. Germline CDR1 is LNHDA and CDR2 is SQIVND (reference sequence). The CDR3 region is CASTRGTGGADTQYF. CDR3 in DNA: TGTGCCAGTACCCGGGGGACAGGGGGCGCAGATACGCAGTATTTT.

The V gene is TRBV2, the J gene TRBJ1-4; no clear D. CDR1 and CDR2 from the germline V gene are SNHLY and FYNNEI. This CDR3 region has 15 residues. The ends were cut back, 5 bases at V and 0 bases at J, with 10 bases in the middle. CDR3 coding DNA: TGTGCCAGCAGTCGCTTAGCAGCAACTAATGAAAAACTGTTTTTT. Its translation: CASSRLAATNEKLFF.

V is TRBV7-2 and J is TRBJ1-2; a weak D match, TRBD1 (6 bases). This CDR3 is built from 13 residues. Trimming took 6 bases from V and 4 from J, leaving 12 bases between them. Germline assignment: CDR1 SGHTA and CDR2 FQGNSA. The CDR3 here is CASSPRTAYGYTF. DNA for the CDR3: TGTGCCAGCAGTCCACGGACAGCCTATGGCTACACCTTC.

The genes are TRBV9 and TRBJ2-5; the match to TRBD1 covers 8 bases. Germline V gene lookup returns CDR1 SGDLS and CDR2 YYNGEE. Germline trimming cut 2 bases from V and 5 bases from J; bases unmatched to any gene: 5. The CDR3 spans 14 residues. Here the CDR3 DNA reads TGTGCCAGCAGCGTGCAGGGGGCCTTCGAGACCCAGTACTTC. Its translation: CASSVQGAFETQYF.

The J gene is TRBJ1-1, the V gene TRBV7-6, with 7 bases that match TRBD1. This CDR3 contains 13 residues. J lost 5 bases, V lost 6 bases, and 6 bases had no gene match. The germline V gene encodes CDR1 SGHVS and CDR2 FNYEAQ. The CDR3 nucleotides read TGTGCCAGCAGATACAGGGGTGGGACTGAAGCTTTCTTT. Amino acid sequence: CASRYRGGTEAFF.

This chain links TRBV7-2 with TRBJ2-2; D is perhaps TRBD2 (5 bases). CDR3 size: 14 residues. The V gene's germline CDR1 is SGHTA and CDR2 FQGNSA. The V end lost 1 base, the J end lost 4 bases, and 7 bases lay between the germline ends. The CDR3 loop is CASSLVAGTGELFF. The CDR3 DNA reads as TGTGCCAGCAGCTTAGTTGCGGGCACCGGGGAGCTGTTTTTT.

This chain links TRBV7-3 with TRBJ2-5; D might be TRBD2 (6 bases). CDR1 and CDR2 (germline): SGHTA, FQGTGA. The CDR3 extends over 15 amino acids. V was shortened by 1 base and J by 4 bases, with 13 bases between the two germline ends. The CDR3 sequence is CASSLRGDPPETQYF. The CDR3 coding sequence is TGTGCCAGCAGCTTAAGGGGGGACCCGCCAGAGACCCAGTACTTC.

The V call is TRBV5-1, the J call TRBJ2-5, with D possibly TRBD2 on 5 matching bases. In germline, CDR1 is SGHRS, CDR2 YFSETQ. CDR3 length equals 17 residues. Deletions cut 4 bases from V and 0 bases from J, with 19 bases between. CDR3 protein: CASSAATGMKYQETQYF. In DNA, the CDR3 is TGCGCCAGCAGCGCGGCAACCGGGATGAAGTACCAAGAGACCCAGTACTTC.

This sequence joins TRBV4-2 and TRBJ1-1; 9 nucleotides line up with TRBD1. The CDR3 has 14 residues. The germline V gene encodes CDR1 LGHNA and CDR2 YNFKEQ. The J segment lost 1 base and the V segment lost 3 bases, leaving 0 bases of the junction unmatched. The CDR3 protein is CASSQDRGNTEAFF. The CDR3 DNA sequence: TGTGCCAGCAGCCAGGACAGGGGGAACACTGAAGCTTTCTTT.

V and J are TRBV14 and TRBJ1-2, with 7 bases fitting TRBD1. CDR3 length: 15 residues. Germline-derived CDR1 and CDR2 are SGHDN and FVKESK. V dropped 4 bases and J dropped 2; count of bases not matched to a gene: 7. The CDR3 bases are TGTGCCAGCAGCCTAATAGGGGGACAGAACTATGGCTACACCTTC. It is translated as CASSLIGGQNYGYTF.

The CDR3 DNA reads as TGTGCCAGCAGCCGCGGTGGGGCAGCCTATGGCTACACCTTC. It translates to CASSRGGAAYGYTF. The chain is built from TRBV5-5 and TRBJ1-2; possible D gene TRBD1, 5 bases. The CDR3 covers 14 residues. Germline-derived CDR1 and CDR2 are SGHKS and YYEKEE (reference sequence). The V and J ends lost 4 bases and 4 bases respectively, with 14 bases between them.

The chain combines TRBV7-8 with TRBJ2-2; weak D call: TRBD2 (6 bases). The CDR3 covers 15 residues. V was cut by 5 bases and J by 4 bases, with 14 bases left in between. Germline V gene sequence: CDR1 SGHVS, CDR2 FQNEAQ. The CDR3 spells CASSPGLPTTGELFF. The CDR3 DNA is TGTGCCAGCAGCCCGGGACTTCCCACCACCGGGGAGCTGTTTTTT.